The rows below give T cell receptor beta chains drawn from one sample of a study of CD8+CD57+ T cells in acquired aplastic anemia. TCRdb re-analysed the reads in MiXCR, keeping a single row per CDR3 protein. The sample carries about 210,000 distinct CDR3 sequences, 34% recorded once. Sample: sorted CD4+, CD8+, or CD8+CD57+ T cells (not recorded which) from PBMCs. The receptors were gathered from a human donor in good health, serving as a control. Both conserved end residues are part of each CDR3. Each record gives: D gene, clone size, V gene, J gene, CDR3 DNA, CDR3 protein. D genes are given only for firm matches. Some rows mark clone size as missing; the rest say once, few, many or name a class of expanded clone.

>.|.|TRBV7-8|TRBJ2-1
TGTGCCATCAGCTTAAAGAGGCCAGGGCTTTACAATGAGCAGTTCTTC
CAISLKRPGLYNEQFF
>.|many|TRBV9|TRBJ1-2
TGTGCCAGCAGTGCCCACGCTGGTAACTATGGCTACACCTTC
CASSAHAGNYGYTF
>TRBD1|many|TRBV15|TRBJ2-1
TGTGCCACCAGCAGAGATGCGGGACAGGGCCCGTTCTTC
CATSRDAGQGPFF
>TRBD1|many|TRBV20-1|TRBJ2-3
TGCAGTGCTAGACGCCGGGACAGGGGGACAGATACGCAGTATTTT
CSARRRDRGTDTQYF
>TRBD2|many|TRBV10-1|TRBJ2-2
TGCGCCAGCAGCCCAGGGACTAGCGGGACCCTCACCGGGGAGCTGTTTTTT
CASSPGTSGTLTGELFF
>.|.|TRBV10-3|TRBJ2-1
TGTGCCATCAGTGAGTCTTTGTACAATGAGCAGTTCTTC
CAISESLYNEQFF
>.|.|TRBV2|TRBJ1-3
TGTGCCAGCAGTGGATTACGGAGCCTACATGGAAACACCATATATTTT
CASSGLRSLHGNTIYF
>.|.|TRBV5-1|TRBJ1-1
TGCGCCAGCAGCAAGGAGGGGCGGACTGAAGCTTTCTTT
CASSKEGRTEAFF
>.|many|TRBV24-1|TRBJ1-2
TGTGCCACCAGTGATGCCCCGGAACAAGGCTACACCTTC
CATSDAPEQGYTF
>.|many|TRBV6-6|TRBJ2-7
TGTGCCAGCAGTTATCAGAGGGAGGCATCCTACGAGCAGTACTTC
CASSYQREASYEQYF
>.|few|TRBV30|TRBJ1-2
TGTGCCTGGAGGGGGAACTATGGCTACACCTTC
CAWRGNYGYTF
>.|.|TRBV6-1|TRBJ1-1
TGTGCCAGCAGTGGACACTTCCCCCGGGGGAGGGACACTGAAGCTTTCTTT
CASSGHFPRGRDTEAFF
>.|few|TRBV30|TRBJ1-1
TGTGCCTGGAGTGTAGTTCGGGGGGGAGCTTTCTTT
CAWSVVRGGAFF
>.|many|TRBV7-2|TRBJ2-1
TGTGCCAGCAGCTTAAGTGGGGGGGGCGGTGAGCAGTTCTTC
CASSLSGGGGEQFF
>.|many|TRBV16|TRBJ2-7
TGTGCCAGCAGCCCAAAACTAGCCTACGAGCAGTACTTC
CASSPKLAYEQYF
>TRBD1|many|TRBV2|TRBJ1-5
TGTGCCAGCAGTGAGAACCCTACAGGGGGCGGTCAGCCCCAGCATTTT
CASSENPTGGGQPQHF
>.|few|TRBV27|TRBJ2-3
TGTGCCAGCAGTTTATTGTTCAGTCGCACAGATACGCAGTATTTT
CASSLLFSRTDTQYF
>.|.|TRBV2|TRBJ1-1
TGTGCCAGCAGTGAAGTCCTAGCGGGGGCTTTCTTT
CASSEVLAGAFF
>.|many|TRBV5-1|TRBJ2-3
TGCGCCAGCAGCGTCGGACTTAGCACAGATACGCAGTATTTT
CASSVGLSTDTQYF
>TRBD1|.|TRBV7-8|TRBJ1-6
TGTGCCAGCAGCCCCACAGGGGACGGGTCACCCCTCCACTTT
CASSPTGDGSPLHF
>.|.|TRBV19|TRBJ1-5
TGTGCCAGTAGTATTGGAGACACCTATAGCAATCAGCCCCAGCATTTT
CASSIGDTYSNQPQHF
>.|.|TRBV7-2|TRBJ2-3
TGTGCCAGCAGCCACGGGTGGGGGGCAGATACGCAGTATTTT
CASSHGWGADTQYF
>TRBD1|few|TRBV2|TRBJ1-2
TGTGCCAGCTCACAGGGGGCCGACTACGGCTACACCTTC
CASSQGADYGYTF
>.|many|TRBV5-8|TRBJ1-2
TGTGCCAGCAGCTTAATTACGCCAGGGCATGGCTACACCTTC
CASSLITPGHGYTF
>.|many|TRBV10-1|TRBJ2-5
TGCGCCAGTTCCCGGGACTACCAAGAGACCCAGTACTTC
CASSRDYQETQYF
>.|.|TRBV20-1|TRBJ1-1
TGCAGTGCTCTATTTGGTAGGAACACTGAAGCTTTCTTT
CSALFGRNTEAFF
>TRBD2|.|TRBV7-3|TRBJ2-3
TGTGCCAGCAGTCTAGCGGGACTGCATACGCAGTATTTT
CASSLAGLHTQYF
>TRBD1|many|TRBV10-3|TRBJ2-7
TGTGCCACCAGGGACAGGGGGCTTTACGAGCAGTACTTC
CATRDRGLYEQYF
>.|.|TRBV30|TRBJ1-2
TGTGCCTGGACAGGGGAGAACTATGGCTACACCTTC
CAWTGENYGYTF
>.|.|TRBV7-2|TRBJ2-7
TGTGCCAGCAGCTCCATGAACGACGAGCAGTACTTC
CASSSMNDEQYF
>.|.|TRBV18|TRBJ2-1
TGTGCCAGCCCACCACCCTACAATGAGCAGTTCTTC
CASPPPYNEQFF
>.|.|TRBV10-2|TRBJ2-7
TGCGCCAGCAGGCACTCCTACGAGCAGTACTTC
CASRHSYEQYF
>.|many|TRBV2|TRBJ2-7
TGTGCCAGCAGTGAAGACGGCACCTACGAGCAGTACTTC
CASSEDGTYEQYF
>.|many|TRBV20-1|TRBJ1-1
TGCAGTGCCAGGACAGCCGGGGCACCTGAAGCTTTCTTT
CSARTAGAPEAFF
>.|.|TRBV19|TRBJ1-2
TGTGCCAGTAGTGCACGGGAACGGTTCTATGGCTACACCTTC
CASSARERFYGYTF
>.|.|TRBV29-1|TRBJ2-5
TGCAGCGCCCTATTGGGGAAGGGCCAAGAGACCCAGTACTTC
CSALLGKGQETQYF
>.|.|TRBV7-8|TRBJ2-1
TGTGCCAGCAGCCCTCAGTATAAGCAGTTCTTC
CASSPQYKQFF
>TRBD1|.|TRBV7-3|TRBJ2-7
TGTGCCAGCAGCTCGGGACAGGGTGGATATTACGAGCAGTACTTC
CASSSGQGGYYEQYF
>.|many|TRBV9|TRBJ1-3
TGTGCCAGCAGCGTCGCAGGAGAAACTGGAAACACCATATATTTT
CASSVAGETGNTIYF
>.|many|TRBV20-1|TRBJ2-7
TGCAGTGCTAGAGATCTTCGCGCCCAGACCGAGCAGTACTTC
CSARDLRAQTEQYF
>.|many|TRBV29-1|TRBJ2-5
TGCAGCGTTGGGTCCTCCCGAGAGACCCAGTACTTC
CSVGSSRETQYF
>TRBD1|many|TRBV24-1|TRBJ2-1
TGTGCCACCAGTGATTTGCCCAGGACAGGGAGCGATGAGCAGTTCTTC
CATSDLPRTGSDEQFF
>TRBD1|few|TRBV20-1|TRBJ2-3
TGCAGTGCGGGGACAGGGGGCGAAAATACGCAGTATTTT
CSAGTGGENTQYF
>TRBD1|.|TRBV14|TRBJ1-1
TGTGCCAGCAAGAGCTATCGGGACAGTTCCAACACTGAAGCTTTCTTT
CASKSYRDSSNTEAFF
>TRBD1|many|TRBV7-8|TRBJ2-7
TGTGCCAGCAGCTCCGGGACAGGGGGCTCCAACGAGCAGTACTTC
CASSSGTGGSNEQYF
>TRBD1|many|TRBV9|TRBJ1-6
TGTGCCAGCAGCCCTGGGGGGGACAGGGACTTCTATAATTCACCCCTCCACTTT
CASSPGGDRDFYNSPLHF
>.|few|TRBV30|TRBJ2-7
TGTGCCTGGAGTGCCTCGCCAAGGACGTCCTACGAGCAGTACTTC
CAWSASPRTSYEQYF
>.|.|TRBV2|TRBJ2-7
TGTGCCAGCAGTGTACAGAATGGGTACGAGCAGTACTTC
CASSVQNGYEQYF
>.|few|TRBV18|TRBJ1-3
TGTGCCAGCTCACCTCTCGGGGGTTTCGGTGGAAACACCATATATTTT
CASSPLGGFGGNTIYF
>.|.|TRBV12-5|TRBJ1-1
TGTGCTAGTGGTTCCATCTCGGGACATACGAGCACTGAAGCTTTCTTC
CASGSISGHTSTEAFF
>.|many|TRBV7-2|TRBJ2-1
TGTGCCAGCAGCTTTAACCATGAGCAGTTCTTC
CASSFNHEQFF
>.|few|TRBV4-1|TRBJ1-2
TGCGCCAGCAGCCAAGCATACCCCAGGGGAGGGGAAGGCTACACCTTC
CASSQAYPRGGEGYTF
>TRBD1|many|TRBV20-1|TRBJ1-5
TGCAGTGCTAGACCCCCGGGACAGGGATTCTCTCAGCCCCAGCATTTT
CSARPPGQGFSQPQHF
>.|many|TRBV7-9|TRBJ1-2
TGTGCCAGCAGCTTAAAACAGGACCTCTATGGCTACACCTTC
CASSLKQDLYGYTF
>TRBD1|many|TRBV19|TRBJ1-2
TGTGCCAGTTCTCAACACGAAGGACAGGGGATATTCTTCTATGGCTACACCTTC
CASSQHEGQGIFFYGYTF
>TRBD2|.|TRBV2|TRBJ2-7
TGTGCCAGCAGTTGGCCTGGGGAGGGCCGCGAGCAGTACTTC
CASSWPGEGREQYF